This TCR beta chain was identified during a study of shared clonotypes between healthy human individuals. CD8 cells classed as naive were CD45RO-negative and positively selected for CCR7, excluding terminally differentiated effector memory CD45RA+ cells. Study results and caveats: Non-shared clonotypes showed lower generation probabilities than clonotypes common to all four donors.

A remark on this clone: Its matching antigen is unknown.

V was clipped by 7 bases and J by 4 bases; unmatched bases: 13. The CDR3 has 17 residues. Looked up from germline, CDR1 is SGHRS and CDR2 is YFSETQ. Sequencing used immunoSEQ multiplex PCR; TCRdb keeps in-frame clones, though not all of them. The sample shows 2 million to 2.5 million clones, 85% to 95% of them seen only once. The sequenced sample consisted of naive CD8+ T cells from PBMCs. This rearrangement joins TRBV5-1 to TRBJ2-1; 11 nucleotides match TRBD2. This TCR was recovered from a man aged 18 to 30 in good health. Some clones in this sample may be carry-over from other donors' samples. CDR3 sequence: CASASGPRLAGYNEQFF. The CDR3 coding sequence is TGCGCCAGCGCTTCTGGCCCACGACTAGCGGGATACAATGAGCAGTTCTTC.